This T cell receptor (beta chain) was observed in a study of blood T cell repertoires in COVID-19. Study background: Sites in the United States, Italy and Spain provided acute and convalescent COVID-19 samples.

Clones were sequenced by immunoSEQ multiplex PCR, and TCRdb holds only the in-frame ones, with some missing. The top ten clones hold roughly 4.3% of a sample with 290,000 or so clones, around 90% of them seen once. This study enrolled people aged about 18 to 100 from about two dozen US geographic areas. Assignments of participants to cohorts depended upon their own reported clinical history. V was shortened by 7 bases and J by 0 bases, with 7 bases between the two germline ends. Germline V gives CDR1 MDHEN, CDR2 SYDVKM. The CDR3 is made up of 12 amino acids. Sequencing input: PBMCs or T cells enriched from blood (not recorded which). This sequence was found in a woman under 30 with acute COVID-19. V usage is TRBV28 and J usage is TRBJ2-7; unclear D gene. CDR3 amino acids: CASTVNSYEQYF. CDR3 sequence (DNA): TGTGCCAGCACCGTAAACTCCTACGAGCAGTACTTC.